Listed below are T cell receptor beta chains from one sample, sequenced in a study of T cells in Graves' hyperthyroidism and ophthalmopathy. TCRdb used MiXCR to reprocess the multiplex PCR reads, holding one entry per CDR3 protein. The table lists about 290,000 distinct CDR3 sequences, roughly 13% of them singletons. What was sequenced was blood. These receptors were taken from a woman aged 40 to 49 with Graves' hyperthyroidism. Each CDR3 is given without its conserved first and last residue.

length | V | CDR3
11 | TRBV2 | ASTVEPNYGYT
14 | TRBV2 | ASSYNRQGPGGELF
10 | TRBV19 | ASSIGDQPQH
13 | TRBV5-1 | ASSLAVGVGTEAF
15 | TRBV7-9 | ASSRRTSGIGTDTQY
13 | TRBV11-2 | ASSPDRGNDQPQH
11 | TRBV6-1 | ASSPDDGRRQF
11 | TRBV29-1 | SVTSGRAYEQY
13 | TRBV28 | ASTPGGWGGTEAF
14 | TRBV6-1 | ASSSESGLNTGELF
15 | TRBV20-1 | SARAEGQWVSYNEQF
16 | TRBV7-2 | ASSPEGVRASSYTEAF
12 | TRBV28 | ASTPPERVNEQY
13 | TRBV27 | ASSPTGGLRLRQY
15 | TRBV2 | ASSGGQGATGGQPQH
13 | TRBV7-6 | ASSKWGGLTGELF
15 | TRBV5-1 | ASSLTGTGATNEKLF
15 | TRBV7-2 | ASSSRQGVSPNYGYT
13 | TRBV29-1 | SVVGGVRRGNGQF
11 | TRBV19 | ASRGTGRGEQF
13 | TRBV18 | ASSPGGPQPQPQH
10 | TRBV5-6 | ASSFRAGELF
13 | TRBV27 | ASAGWEGDTDTQY
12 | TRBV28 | ASTEWTGGNEQY
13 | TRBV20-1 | SARHDTGANQPQH
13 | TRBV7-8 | ASSLVSGTIYEQY
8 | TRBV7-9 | ATVTDTQY
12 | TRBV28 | ASSLSGPQETQY
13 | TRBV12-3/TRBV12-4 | ASSLNGRGEETQY
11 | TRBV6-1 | ASSEAGAGELF
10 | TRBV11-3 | ASSFSNTEAF
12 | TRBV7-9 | ASSFFQGSNEQF
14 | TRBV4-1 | ASSQEGTYTYYGYT
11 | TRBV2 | ASSDNHSYEQY
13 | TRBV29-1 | SVRKDVASYNEQF
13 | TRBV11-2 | ASSSTSGGTIEQY
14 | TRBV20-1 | SARDRRKGVQETQY
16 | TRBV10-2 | ASSESLLAETDYNEQF
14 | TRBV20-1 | SARTPLAGGPETQY
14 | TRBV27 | ASWSRTGREGTEAF
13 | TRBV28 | ASSYGDATNEKLF
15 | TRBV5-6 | ASSLGLRTPSYSEQY
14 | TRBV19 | ASSPGGGRRGHEQF
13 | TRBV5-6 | ASSLGTGGYQPQH
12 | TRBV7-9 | ASSREGGTDTQY
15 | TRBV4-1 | ASSQEGAQGSYNEQF
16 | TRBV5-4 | ASSSGTSGPLGTDTQY
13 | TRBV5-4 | ASSSYRFPNYGYT
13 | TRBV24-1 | ATSSGGAGDATQY
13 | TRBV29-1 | SVEMGGPRGTEAF
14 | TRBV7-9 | ASSTGTSGIGETQY
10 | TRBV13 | ASRSQMNEQF
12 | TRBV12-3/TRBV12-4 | ASSLMALNQPQH
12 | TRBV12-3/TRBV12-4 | ASSLRYPAGELF
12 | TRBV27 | ASSLKGVWTEAF
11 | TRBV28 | ASSSSYNSPLH
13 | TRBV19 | ASSIGTVGNEKLF